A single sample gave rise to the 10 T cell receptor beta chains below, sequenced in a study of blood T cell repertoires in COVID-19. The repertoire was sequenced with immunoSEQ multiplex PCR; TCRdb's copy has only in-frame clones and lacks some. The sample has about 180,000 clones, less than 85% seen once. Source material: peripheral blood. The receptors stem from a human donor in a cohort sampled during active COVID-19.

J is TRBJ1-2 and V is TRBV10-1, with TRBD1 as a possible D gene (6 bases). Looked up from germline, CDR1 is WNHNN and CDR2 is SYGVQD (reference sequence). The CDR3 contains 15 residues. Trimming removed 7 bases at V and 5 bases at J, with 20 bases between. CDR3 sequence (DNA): TGCGCCAGCACCCGGACAGCCCCCCTCTATTATGGCTACACCTTC. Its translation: CASTRTAPLYYGYTF.

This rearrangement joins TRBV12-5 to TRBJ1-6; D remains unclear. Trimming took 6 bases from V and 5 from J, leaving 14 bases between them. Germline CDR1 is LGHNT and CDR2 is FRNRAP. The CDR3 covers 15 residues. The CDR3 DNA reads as TGTGCTAGTGGACTCGTCGCACGGGATAATTCACCCCTCCACTTT. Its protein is CASGLVARDNSPLHF.

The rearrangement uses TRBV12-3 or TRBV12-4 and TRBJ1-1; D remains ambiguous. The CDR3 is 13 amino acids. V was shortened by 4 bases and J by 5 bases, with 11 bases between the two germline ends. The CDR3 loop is CASSSLWRTEAFF. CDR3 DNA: TGTGCCAGCAGTTCGCTTTGGAGAACTGAAGCTTTCTTT.

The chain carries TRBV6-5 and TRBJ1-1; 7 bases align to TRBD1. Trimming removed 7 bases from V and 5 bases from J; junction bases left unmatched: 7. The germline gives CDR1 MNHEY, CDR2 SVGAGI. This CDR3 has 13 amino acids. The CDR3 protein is CASKTKGATEAFF. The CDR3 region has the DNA TGTGCCAGCAAAACGAAGGGGGCAACTGAAGCTTTCTTT.

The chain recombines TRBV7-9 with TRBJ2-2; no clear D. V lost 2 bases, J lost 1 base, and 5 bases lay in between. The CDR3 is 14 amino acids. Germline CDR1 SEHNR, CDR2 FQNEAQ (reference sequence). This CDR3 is CASSLSGNTGELFF. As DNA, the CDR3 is TGTGCCAGCAGCTTATCCGGGAACACCGGGGAGCTGTTTTTT.

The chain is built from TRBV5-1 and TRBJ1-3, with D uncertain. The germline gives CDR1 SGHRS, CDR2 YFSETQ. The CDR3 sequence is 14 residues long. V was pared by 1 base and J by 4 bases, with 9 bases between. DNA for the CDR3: TGCGCCAGCAGCTTGTCTCAGTCCGGAAACACCATATATTTT. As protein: CASSLSQSGNTIYF.

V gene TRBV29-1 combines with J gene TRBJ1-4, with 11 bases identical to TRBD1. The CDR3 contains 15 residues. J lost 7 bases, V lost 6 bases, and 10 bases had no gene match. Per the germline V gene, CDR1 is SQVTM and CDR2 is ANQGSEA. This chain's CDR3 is CSVMGQGGQFEKLFF. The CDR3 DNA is TGCAGCGTGATGGGACAGGGGGGGCAATTTGAAAAACTGTTTTTT.

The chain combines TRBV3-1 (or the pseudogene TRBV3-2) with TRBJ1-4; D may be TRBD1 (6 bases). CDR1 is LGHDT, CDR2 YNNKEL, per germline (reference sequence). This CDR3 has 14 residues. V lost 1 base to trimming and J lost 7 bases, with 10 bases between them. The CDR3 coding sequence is TGTGCCAGCAGCCAAGGGGGGGGCAGTGAAAAACTGTTTTTT. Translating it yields CASSQGGGSEKLFF.

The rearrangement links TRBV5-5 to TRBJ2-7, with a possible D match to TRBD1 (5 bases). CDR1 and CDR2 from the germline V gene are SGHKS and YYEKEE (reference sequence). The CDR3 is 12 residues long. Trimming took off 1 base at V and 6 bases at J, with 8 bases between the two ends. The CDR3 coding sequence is TGTGCCAGCAGCTTGACAGGTCCCGAGCAGTACTTC. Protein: CASSLTGPEQYF.

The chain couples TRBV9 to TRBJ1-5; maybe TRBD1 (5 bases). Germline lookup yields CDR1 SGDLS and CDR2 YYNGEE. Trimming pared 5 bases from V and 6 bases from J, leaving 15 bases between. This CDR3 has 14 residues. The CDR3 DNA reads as TGTGCCAGCAGTGTGGACGCCGGGGGTCAGCCCCAGCATTTT. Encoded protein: CASSVDAGGQPQHF. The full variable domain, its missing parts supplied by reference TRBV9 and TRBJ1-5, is DSGVTQTPKHLITATGQRVTLRCSPRSGDLSVYWYQQSLDQGLQFLIQYYNGEERAKGNILERFSAQQFPDLHSELNLSSLELGDSALYFCASSVDAGGQPQHFGDGTRLSIL.